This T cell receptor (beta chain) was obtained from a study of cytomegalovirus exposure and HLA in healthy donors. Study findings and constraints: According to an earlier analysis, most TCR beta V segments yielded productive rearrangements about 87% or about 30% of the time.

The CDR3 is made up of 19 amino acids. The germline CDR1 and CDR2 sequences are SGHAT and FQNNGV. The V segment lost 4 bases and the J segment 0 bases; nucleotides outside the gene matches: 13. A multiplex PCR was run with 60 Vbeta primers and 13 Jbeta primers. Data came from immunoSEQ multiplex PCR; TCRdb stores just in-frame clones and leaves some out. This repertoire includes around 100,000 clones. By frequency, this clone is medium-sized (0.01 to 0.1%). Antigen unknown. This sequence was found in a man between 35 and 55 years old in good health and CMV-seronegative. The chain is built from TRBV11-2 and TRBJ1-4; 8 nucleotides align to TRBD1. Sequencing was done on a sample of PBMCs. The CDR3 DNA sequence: TGTGCCAGCAGCTATTCCGGACAGGGAGATATTGCAACTAATGAAAAACTGTTTTTT. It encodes CASSYSGQGDIATNEKLFF.